These T cell receptor beta chains were read from a single sample in a study of control samples from healthy donors and cancer patients. TCRdb keeps only in-frame clones here, not all; method: immunoSEQ multiplex PCR. This sample has around 90,000 clones, with around nine tenths found just once. Sequenced input: blood. These receptors were taken from a man aged 25 to 40 in good health. Each CDR3 is given with its conserved first and last residue. A D gene is named only where the DNA matches it firmly. The size field is filled for only some rows; it gives once, few, many or a size class.

>TRBD1|.|TRBJ2-3|TRBV6-6
TGTGCCAGCAGTCCCTCACCGACAGGGGGCCGGACAGATACGCAGTATTTT
CASSPSPTGGRTDTQYF
>TRBD1|.|TRBJ1-1|TRBV15
TGTGCCACCAGCAGAGCGATAAGACAGGGCAGGACTGAAGCTTTCTTT
CATSRAIRQGRTEAFF
>.|.|TRBJ2-1|TRBV27
TGTGCCAGCAGCGGGGGGCCAGCGGGGACCTACAATGAGCAGTTCTTC
CASSGGPAGTYNEQFF
>.|.|TRBJ2-2|TRBV7-8
TGTGCCAGCAGCTTAATGTTAGTCGGGCTCGGGGAGCTGTTTTTT
CASSLMLVGLGELFF
>.|.|TRBJ1-5|TRBV2
TGTGCCAGCAGGGGCGGACACATCAGCAATCAGCCCCAGCATTTT
CASRGGHISNQPQHF
>TRBD1|.|TRBJ2-1|TRBV29-1
TGCAGCGTTGGGGATACCGGGACAGGGAGTGGCAATGAGCAGTTCTTC
CSVGDTGTGSGNEQFF
>TRBD1|.|TRBJ1-5|TRBV2
TGTGCCAGCAGCACTAGACAGGGAAGTCAGCCCCAGCATTTT
CASSTRQGSQPQHF
>TRBD2|.|TRBJ2-3|TRBV7-9
TGTGCCAGCAGCTTAGCATGGGGACTAGCGGGGGACACAGATACGCAGTATTTT
CASSLAWGLAGDTDTQYF
>.|.|TRBJ1-2|TRBV10-3
TGTGCCATCATGGTGGGGGGTAGCTACACCTTC
CAIMVGGSYTF
>.|.|TRBJ2-2|TRBV5-6
TGTGCCAGCAGACACACCGGGACCCTATCAGCCGGGGAGCTGTTTTTT
CASRHTGTLSAGELFF
>.|.|TRBJ1-2|TRBV18
TGTGCCAGCTCGTCAGAGGTCTATGGCTACACCTTC
CASSSEVYGYTF
>TRBD2|.|TRBJ2-3|TRBV7-2
TGTGCCAGCAGCTTTGGACTAGTGGCATCGGATACGCAGTATTTT
CASSFGLVASDTQYF
>.|.|TRBJ2-2|TRBV9
TGTGCCAGCAGCGTAGCTTGGGGGGGCAACACCGGGGAGCTGTTTTTT
CASSVAWGGNTGELFF
>.|.|TRBJ1-2|TRBV6-1
TGTGCCAGCAGTGAAGCGTTTCCGGTCTATGGCTACACCTTC
CASSEAFPVYGYTF
>.|.|TRBJ2-5|TRBV30
TGTGCCTGGAGTGTAAAAGGCCAGGGCGCGGAGACCCAGTACTTC
CAWSVKGQGAETQYF
>TRBD1|once|TRBJ2-1|TRBV5-5
TGTGCCAGCAGCTTTCGACAGGGCTCCTACAATGAGCAGTTCTTC
CASSFRQGSYNEQFF
>TRBD2|.|TRBJ2-1|TRBV27
TGTGCCAGCAGGGCCGGGACTAGAGGCTCCTACAATGAGCAGTTCTTC
CASRAGTRGSYNEQFF
>.|once|TRBJ1-1|TRBV5-4
TGTGCCAGCAACGATAACACTGAAGCTTTCTTT
CASNDNTEAFF
>.|.|TRBJ1-5|TRBV24-1
TGTGCCACCAGTGATCCGACAGACAGCAACAATCAGCCCCAGCATTTT
CATSDPTDSNNQPQHF
>.|.|TRBJ2-1|TRBV6-1
TGTGCCAGCAGTGAAGCTGTCCTAGCACCCTACAATGAGCAGTTCTTC
CASSEAVLAPYNEQFF